These 25 T cell receptor beta chains originate from one sample sequenced in a study of identical twins. TCRdb reprocessed the 5' RACE reads with MiXCR, giving one entry per CDR3 protein. The repertoire holds more than 1.5 million distinct CDR3 sequences, around 29% seen once, with over 0.25% in the top ten. Input material: cord blood. These receptor sequences come from a newborn girl in good health.

The chain links TRBV6-4 to TRBJ2-1, with D maybe TRBD2 (5 bases). Germline CDR1 MRHNA, CDR2 SNTAGT. V dropped 7 bases and J dropped 12 bases, with 22 bases sitting between them. CDR3 length: 14 amino acids. CDR3 sequence (DNA): TGTGCCAGCACTTCGGACTCCTCCCTAGGGTGGCAGTTCTTC. Translated, it gives CASTSDSSLGWQFF.

This clonotype was observed a single time. The V and J genes are TRBV18 and TRBJ1-1; possibly TRBD1 for D (5 bases). The CDR3 covers 16 residues. CDR1 and CDR2 (germline): KGHSH, LQKENI. Trimming shortened V by 0 bases and J by 1 base, and 12 bases separated the two germline ends. CDR3 sequence (DNA): TGTGCCAGCTCACCACCGGCCGGCGGACAGAACACTGAAGCTTTCTTT. Protein product: CASSPPAGGQNTEAFF.

The chain carries TRBV4-1 and TRBJ1-1; D is ambiguous. The CDR3 runs 14 residues. In germline, CDR1 is MGHRA, CDR2 YSYEKL. Trimming left V 1 base short and J 11 bases short, with 17 bases between. The CDR3, as DNA: TGCGCCAGCAGCCAAGTAGGAGGAGTGCGGTGGGCTTTCTTT. This gives the protein CASSQVGGVRWAFF.

This chain uses TRBV9 with TRBJ2-1, with 10 bases matching TRBD2. Germline V CDR1 and CDR2: SGDLS, YYNGEE. The ends lost 0 bases at V and 4 bases at J; junction bases unmatched: 13. There are 19 residues in the CDR3. CDR3 sequence: CASSVDNRTSGDIYNEQFF. CDR3 DNA: TGTGCCAGCAGCGTAGATAATCGGACTAGCGGAGATATATACAATGAGCAGTTCTTC.

This chain links TRBV7-9 with TRBJ1-4; possible D gene TRBD1, 6 bases. Germline V gene sequence: CDR1 SEHNR, CDR2 FQNEAQ (reference sequence). With 3 bases removed from V and 4 bases from J, the gap between germline ends came to 15 bases. The CDR3 is 16 amino acids. The CDR3 protein is CASSLSGGRSNEKLFF. The CDR3 DNA reads TGTGCCAGCAGCTTGTCCGGGGGGCGCAGTAATGAAAAACTGTTTTTT.

V and J are TRBV30 and TRBJ2-7; the match to TRBD1 covers 8 bases. Per the germline V gene, CDR1 is GTSNPN and CDR2 is SVGIG (reference sequence). The CDR3 spans 12 residues. V lost 2 bases to trimming and J lost 5 bases; unmatched junction nucleotides: 2. CDR3 region: CAWSRTGNEQYF. CDR3 DNA: TGTGCCTGGAGTAGGACAGGGAACGAGCAGTACTTC.

This clonotype came up many times. The CDR3 spells CASSLEREPQFNYGYTF. CDR3 nucleotides: TGCGCCAGCAGCCTGGAAAGGGAACCACAGTTTAACTATGGCTACACCTTC. This rearrangement joins TRBV5-1 to TRBJ1-2; no firm D call. There are 17 residues in the CDR3. Trimming shortened V by 4 bases and J by 1 base, and 20 bases separated the two germline ends. Germline lookup yields CDR1 SGHRS and CDR2 YFSETQ.

The chain employs TRBV5-1 and TRBJ2-4; 7 bases map to TRBD2. After removal of 3 bases from V and 12 bases from J, the junction contained 18 bases not matched to a gene. This CDR3 region has 16 residues. In germline, CDR1 is SGHRS, CDR2 YFSETQ. The CDR3 region has the DNA TGCGCCAGCAGCTCGCAGCCGGGACTATCTTCCCCGCGTCAGTACTTC. Translating it yields CASSSQPGLSSPRQYF.

This clonotype has only a few counts. V gene TRBV2 combines with J gene TRBJ2-3; the match to TRBD2 covers 9 bases. The CDR3 loop spans 14 amino acids. V gave up 6 bases and J gave up 2 bases; unmatched junction bases: 3. The germline gives CDR1 SNHLY, CDR2 FYNNEI. The DNA for the CDR3 is TGTGCCAGCAGGACTAGCGGACCCACAGATACGCAGTATTTT. Protein sequence: CASRTSGPTDTQYF.

This clonotype was counted only a few times. The V call is TRBV10-3, the J call TRBJ1-2; the D is unclear. Germline-derived CDR1 and CDR2 are ENHRY and SYGVKD. This CDR3 comprises 14 residues. The V and J ends lost 4 bases and 0 bases respectively, with 9 bases between them. CDR3 amino acids: CAISVSGANYGYTF. CDR3 DNA: TGTGCCATCAGTGTATCAGGAGCTAACTATGGCTACACCTTC.

The rearrangement uses TRBV28 and TRBJ1-6, with D unclear. Deletions cut 7 bases from V and 1 base from J, with 11 bases between. This CDR3 contains 15 residues. Germline CDR1 and CDR2: MDHEN and SYDVKM. The CDR3 DNA reads as TGTGCCAGCATCCCTACGGGTTCCTATAATTCACCCCTCCACTTT. Translation gives CASIPTGSYNSPLHF. Full variable domain (missing parts from reference TRBV28 and TRBJ1-6): DVKVTQSSRYLVKRTGEKVFLECVQDMDHENMFWYRQDPGLGLRLIYFSYDVKMKEKGDIPEGYSVSREKKERFSLILESASTNQTSMYLCASIPTGSYNSPLHFGNGTRLTVT.

The rearrangement joins TRBV6-5 to TRBJ2-7, with 9 bases matching TRBD2. V gave up 2 bases and J gave up 12 bases; unmatched junction bases: 14. The CDR3 extends over 15 amino acids. CDR1 is MNHEY, CDR2 SVGAGI, per germline. The CDR3 is CASSYKLAGWETRYF. The CDR3 bases are TGTGCCAGCAGTTACAAGCTAGCGGGGTGGGAGACCCGGTACTTC.

This clonotype was counted only a few times. The V gene is TRBV11-2, the J gene TRBJ2-2; 8 bases are a match to TRBD2. The CDR3 loop spans 15 amino acids. Per the germline V gene, CDR1 is SGHAT and CDR2 is FQNNGV. The J segment lost 5 bases and the V segment lost 6 bases, leaving 8 bases of the junction unmatched. The CDR3 DNA is TGTGCCAGCAGGACTTGGCGGGGGGAGACCGGGGAGCTGTTTTTT. Protein sequence: CASRTWRGETGELFF.

In the case of this clonotype: An end of the junction differs from the germline gene, which may be a read error. The rearrangement uses TRBV27 and TRBJ1-1; 10 nucleotides agree with TRBD1. The CDR3 has 14 amino acids. Germline-derived CDR1 and CDR2 are MNHEY and SMNVEV (reference sequence). CDR3 sequence reads: CAGSRQGANTEAFF. CDR3 DNA sequence: TGTGCCGGCAGTAGACAGGGGGCAAACACTGAAGCTTTCTTT.

The chain employs TRBV10-3 and TRBJ1-2; TRBD1 aligns across 8 bases. The J segment lost 4 bases and the V segment lost 4 bases, leaving 5 bases of the junction unmatched. This CDR3 spans 14 amino acids. CDR1 and CDR2 from the germline V gene are ENHRY and SYGVKD. CDR3 sequence reads: CAISVTGDPYGYTF. CDR3 in DNA: TGTGCCATCAGTGTGACAGGGGATCCCTATGGCTACACCTTC.

This chain links TRBV29-1 with TRBJ2-1; no clear D gene. The last part of the DNA fits TRBJ2-7 better; the J call may be wrong. The CDR3 spans 10 residues. Germline CDR1 SQVTM, CDR2 ANQGSEA. CDR3 loop: CSVWLLEQYF. CDR3 coding DNA: TGCAGCGTTTGGTTGCTGGAGCAGTACTTC.

This sequence joins TRBV11-2 and TRBJ2-4, with 7 bases lining up with TRBD2. The J call may not be correct, given that the DNA end is closer to TRBJ2-5. The CDR3 has 16 amino acids. Germline V gene sequence: CDR1 SGHAT, CDR2 FQNNGV. CDR3 sequence (DNA): TGTGCCAGCAGCTTAGTTTTCGGCTTCGGGGGGGAGACCCAGTACTTC. This gives the protein CASSLVFGFGGETQYF.

The rearrangement uses TRBV21-1 and TRBJ2-7; TRBD1 reflects the table's D call only, with no check against the DNA. TRBV21-1 is marked as a pseudogene. The CDR3 sequence is 15 residues long. CDR3 DNA: TGTGCCAGCAGCAAAGCGGACAGGGTTGACCACGAGCAGTACTTC. It translates to CASSKADRVDHEQYF.

This clonotype was found once. A read error may explain this, as a much larger clone is one base away. The chain carries TRBV24-1 and TRBJ1-4; no reliable D call. CDR1 and CDR2 from the germline V gene are KGHDR and SFDVKD. Trimming shortened V by 0 bases and J by 8 bases, and 15 bases separated the two germline ends. CDR3 size: 16 residues. CDR3 nucleotide sequence: TGTGCCACCAGTGATTTGATGGGCGTGGAGGCGGAAAAACTGTTTTTT. Amino acid sequence: CATSDLMGVEAEKLFF.

The chain links TRBV20-1 to TRBJ2-7, with unresolved D. Germline V gene data show CDR1 as DFQATT and CDR2 as SNEGSKA (reference sequence). Between the trimmed V and J ends, which lost 3 bases and 5 bases, there was a span of 11 bases. This CDR3 comprises 12 residues. CDR3: CSASGTFHEQYF. The CDR3 DNA reads as TGCAGTGCTAGCGGTACCTTTCACGAGCAGTACTTC.

CDR3 protein: CASSSTSRTSGGAWEQFF. The CDR3, as DNA: TGTGCCAGCAGCTCCACCTCACGGACTAGCGGGGGGGCCTGGGAGCAGTTCTTC. This chain connects TRBV7-9 to TRBJ2-1, with 15 bases matching TRBD2. Germline CDR1 is SEHNR and CDR2 is FQNEAQ (reference sequence). This CDR3 comprises 18 residues. V trimming: 4 bases; J trimming: 10 bases; junction bases outside the gene matches: 14.

This rearrangement joins TRBV18 to TRBJ2-4; TRBD1 might be the D (5 bases). The end of the DNA is better explained by TRBJ2-7, so the J call may be wrong. Germline assignment: CDR1 KGHSH and CDR2 LQKENI. The CDR3 length is 18 residues. CDR3 in amino acids: CASSSQAHHPRQGYEQYF. In DNA, the CDR3 is TGTGCCAGCTCATCCCAAGCTCACCACCCAAGGCAGGGCTACGAGCAGTACTTC.

This chain connects TRBV4-2 to TRBJ1-1; perhaps TRBD1 as D (6 bases). Germline V CDR1 and CDR2: LGHNA, YNFKEQ. CDR3 length equals 15 residues. V lost 2 bases, J lost 0 bases, and 10 bases lay in between. CDR3 sequence reads: CASSQFEGVNTEAFF. CDR3 in DNA: TGTGCCAGCAGCCAATTCGAGGGGGTGAACACTGAAGCTTTCTTT.

For this clonotype: This may come from a read error, since a much larger clone is one base off. The V gene is TRBV12-3 or TRBV12-4, the J gene TRBJ2-7; tentatively, D is TRBD1 or TRBD2 (5 bases each). The CDR3 runs to 15 residues. V dropped 7 bases and J dropped 7 bases, with 23 bases sitting between them. The chain's CDR3 is CASMERDPGYNEQYF. CDR3 DNA sequence: TGTGCCAGCATGGAGAGGGACCCGGGTTACAATGAGCAGTACTTC.

The chain uses TRBV20-1 and TRBJ2-1; no clear D. The J call is in doubt because the DNA end fits TRBJ2-7 better. This CDR3 contains 15 residues. Germline CDR1 reads DFQATT; CDR2 reads SNEGSKA (reference sequence). CDR3 sequence reads: CSARGMGISYNEQYF. The CDR3 nucleotides read TGCAGTGCTAGAGGGATGGGTATTTCCTACAATGAGCAGTACTTC.